The 9 T cell receptor beta chains in this list originate from one sample, sequenced in a study of cytomegalovirus exposure and HLA in healthy donors. PCR amplification relied on 60 Vbeta primers (plus 13 Jbeta primers). Using immunoSEQ multiplex PCR, the repertoire was profiled, and TCRdb retains in-frame clones only, with some absent. The data show 90,000 to 110,000 clones, 83% seen once. Sample: PBMCs. The receptors shown here come from a young man in good health and CMV-seronegative.

This sequence joins TRBV27 and TRBJ1-4; 8 bases are a match to TRBD1. CDR3 length equals 12 residues. CDR1 is MNHEY and CDR2 is SMNVEV in the germline V gene (reference sequence). The V gene end was trimmed by 5 bases and the J gene end by 8 bases; junction bases not matched to a gene: 1. The CDR3 spells CASSRTGEKLFF. The CDR3 nucleotides are TGTGCCAGCAGTAGGACAGGGGAAAAACTGTTTTTT.

The genes are TRBV12-5 and TRBJ2-3, with 8 positions matching TRBD2. Unmatched junction bases numbered 3, after V lost 1 base and J lost 6 bases. Germline lookup yields CDR1 LGHNT and CDR2 FRNRAP. The CDR3 loop spans 14 amino acids. The CDR3 loop is CASGLGREADTQYF. The CDR3 bases are TGTGCTAGTGGTTTGGGGCGGGAGGCTGATACGCAGTATTTT.

V is TRBV4-3 and J is TRBJ2-3, with D perhaps matching TRBD2 (7 bases). There are 15 residues in the CDR3. The V end was cut by 1 base, the J end by 5 bases, with 13 bases between. CDR1 and CDR2 from the germline V gene are LGHNA and YSLEER. The CDR3 DNA reads as TGCGCCAGCAGCCAAGCCCTGGGAGGGGGAGATACGCAGTATTTT. It encodes CASSQALGGGDTQYF.

The chain couples TRBV5-8 to TRBJ2-7; 7 nucleotides line up with TRBD1. The CDR3 is made up of 13 amino acids. In germline, CDR1 is SGHTS, CDR2 YDEGEE. V gave up 3 bases and J gave up 3 bases; unmatched junction bases: 3. The CDR3 DNA sequence: TGTGCCAGCAGCTCGGGACAGTTCTACGAGCAGTACTTC. Translating gives CASSSGQFYEQYF. Combining the CDR3 with reference TRBV5-8 and TRBJ2-7 gives the whole variable domain EAGVTQSPTHLIKTRGQQATLRCSPISGHTSVYWYQQALGLGLQFLLWYDEGEERNRGNFPPRFSGRQFPNYSSELNVNALELEDSALYLCASSSGQFYEQYFGPGTRLTVT.

CDR3 amino acids: CASSWGTSGRAVDTQYF. For the CDR3, the DNA is TGTGCCAGCAGCTGGGGGACTAGCGGGAGGGCCGTAGATACGCAGTATTTT. The chain uses TRBV7-2 and TRBJ2-3; 16 positions match TRBD2. Germline-derived CDR1 and CDR2 are SGHTA and FQGNSA. The CDR3 spans 17 residues. The ends lost 4 bases at V and 5 bases at J; junction bases unmatched: 6.

Regarding this clone: Other DNA sequences in this sample translate to the same CDR3. This chain uses TRBV5-1 with TRBJ1-2; D not certain. This CDR3 region has 14 residues. The germline gives CDR1 SGHRS, CDR2 YFSETQ. V lost 0 bases, J lost 2 bases, and 8 bases lay in between. CDR3 DNA sequence: TGCGCCAGCAGCTTGGCCACGGTGAACTATGGCTACACCTTC. Residues: CASSLATVNYGYTF.

The chain is built from TRBV28 and TRBJ2-1, with 7 bases fitting TRBD1. Trimming at V came to 5 bases and at J to 4 bases, leaving 5 bases not matched to a gene. The CDR3 has 14 residues. Per the germline V gene, CDR1 is MDHEN and CDR2 is SYDVKM. The CDR3 region has the DNA TGTGCCAGCAGTCCACCGGACAGGTACAATGAGCAGTTCTTC. This encodes CASSPPDRYNEQFF. Full variable domain (outside the CDR3, taken from reference TRBV28 and TRBJ2-1): DVKVTQSSRYLVKRTGEKVFLECVQDMDHENMFWYRQDPGLGLRLIYFSYDVKMKEKGDIPEGYSVSREKKERFSLILESASTNQTSMYLCASSPPDRYNEQFFGPGTRLTVL.

The chain carries TRBV7-3 and TRBJ2-7; D possibly corresponds to TRBD2 (6 bases). Per the germline V gene, CDR1 is SGHTA and CDR2 is FQGTGA. V shed 2 bases and J shed 4 bases, with 15 bases lying between them. The CDR3 extends over 15 amino acids. The CDR3 nucleotides are TGTGCCAGCAGCTTAGGACCGGGACTCAGTTACGAGCAGTACTTC. Translated, it gives CASSLGPGLSYEQYF.

This clone appeared a few times. Other DNA sequences in the sample encode the same CDR3. V and J are TRBV5-4 and TRBJ2-5, with 14 bases that match TRBD2. The CDR3 consists of 15 residues. J was trimmed by 2 bases and V by 4 bases; bases with no gene match: 1. Germline assignment: CDR1 SGHNT and CDR2 YYREEE (reference sequence). As DNA, the CDR3 is TGTGCCAGCAGCAGACTAGCGGGAGGGCAAGAGACCCAGTACTTC. It specifies CASSRLAGGQETQYF.